This TCR beta chain was recorded in a study of T cell responses to AZD1222 COVID-19 vaccine. Overall study results and limits: When two AZD1222 doses had been given, Spike-specific TCR breadth and depth rose. Scientists sampled the repertoires only once the peak T cell response had passed. Baseline seropositives among AZD1222 recipients totaled only five or six.

Both about-4-week and about-12-week second-dose recipients were combined. Sequencing was performed with immunoSEQ multiplex PCR; in TCRdb, only in-frame clones are kept and a portion is missing. The table records roughly 120,000 clones, over 85% of them present only once. Germline CDR1 MNHEY, CDR2 SVGAGI. This CDR3 comprises 13 residues. After removal of 6 bases from V and 6 bases from J, the junction contained 4 bases not matched to a gene. About this clone: The target antigen is unknown.

The V and J genes are TRBV6-5 and TRBJ2-2; 7 bases line up with TRBD2. The clonotype was recovered from an adult who received the AZD1222 COVID-19 vaccine. Here the sequenced sample was peripheral blood, taken 28 days after the second AZD1222 dose. CDR3 nucleotides: TGTGCCAGCAGGGGGAGGGAGGCCGGGGAGCTGTTTTTT. Residues: CASRGREAGELFF.